The TCR beta chain under discussion was sequenced for a study of T-cell memory formation after mild COVID-19 listed by TCRdb under 2021. With respect to the entire study: TCR sequence clusters from the two donors were found to be largely donor specific. In a couple of donors, T-cell clones that expanded and contracted after mild COVID-19 were followed by sequencing TCRalpha and TCRbeta repertoires longitudinally. The cohort was made up of two young adult volunteers, one female and one male, who were previously healthy. What the research found in general, with its limitations: Clones that contracted from day 15 to 85 showed balanced CD4/CD8 phenotypes, whereas a second wave of clones that expanded from day 15 to 37 leaned towards CD4+. The detection of some responding clones in pre-infection memory suggests that pre-existing cross-reactive memory T cells joined the SARS-CoV-2 response. The study covered only two mild cases, and larger cohorts including severe cases with pre-infection samples were considered necessary. Contracting CD4+ clones appeared mostly in the CM and EM memory subsets, whereas CD8+ clones were enriched in EMRA. SARS-CoV-2 specificity of the second-wave clones peaking on day 37 was not confirmed.

Sequencing took place on an Illumina NovaSeq 6000. Using 5'RACE with constant-segment primers, TCRalpha and TCRbeta cDNA libraries were constructed, with sample barcodes and unique molecular identifiers added in the process. RNA was extracted from every sample with Trizol reagent. The libraries were amplified in two PCR steps, and the second step added a second sample barcode and Illumina TruSeq adapters. Libraries were sequenced on an Illumina NovaSeq with 2 x 150 bp paired-end reads. The authors processed their data as follows. Demultiplexing of reads and collapsing into UMI-guided consensus sequences were performed with migec v1.2.7. Using mixcr v2.1.11, UMI consensuses were aligned to TRA and TRB V and J templates and then assembled into clonotypes. Clonotypes were classified as expanded or contracted when called significant by both edgeR and NoisET, with noise models trained on biological replicates. For edgeR calls, the cutoffs were a false discovery rate-adjusted p below 0.01 and a log2 fold-change threshold of 1. As an exploratory analysis of dynamics, max-normalized trajectories of the 1000 most abundant clonotypes were examined by PCA with hierarchical clustering. Separately sequenced CD4+ and CD8+ repertoires were used to assign the CD4 or CD8 phenotype of responding clones. The public reads were reprocessed in TCRdb via fastp at Q25 and MiXCR, keeping in-frame beta chains. Every entry covers one CDR3 protein and lists the most common genes and DNA from its rows. The V and J calls follow TCRdb's processing rather than the paper's. This sample lists 450,000 or so distinct CDR3 sequences; around 27% were detected once. The leading ten clones occupy approximately 12% of the sample.

Ficoll-Paque density gradient centrifugation was the method used to isolate PBMCs. V loses 1 base of germline sequence and J loses 7 bases, and the interval between the two ends is 8 bases. The germline V gene sets CDR1 to SGHVS and CDR2 to FNYEAQ. The CDR3 goes from the cysteine to the phenylalanine over 13 residues. The entry retains the CDR3 DNA only, 39 bases that are in frame from base 1. Turning to this clonotype: Its antigen specificity is not known. Base quality data are lacking; no much larger clone is found one base away.

Sequenced: PBMCs or a T cell subset sorted from them (not recorded which). This clonotype was obtained from an adult woman who had mild COVID-19 (a few samples of this study predate the infection). The sample titles of this study are shuffled in the database, so cell type and time point are left out; the donor was told from shared clones. The rearranged segments are TRBV7-6 and TRBJ1-5; the D gene lacks a confident call. The nucleotide sequence is given as TGTGCCAGCAGCTTAGACGACACACAGCCCCAGCATTTT. It is translated as CASSLDDTQPQHF.